The clone carrying this T cell receptor beta chain was counted between two and nine times. Its antigen is currently unknown. Trimming left V 4 bases short and J 0 bases short, with 9 bases between. There are 15 residues in the CDR3. From germline, CDR1 is SNHLY and CDR2 FYNNEI. It was with a sample-barcoded 5' primer and a J-beta primer mix that a second PCR of roughly 6 to 11 cycles was run. Each sample yielded at least 3 million CDR3-containing paired-end reads. From the 5' RACE reads, TCRdb called clonotypes with MiXCR, one entry per CDR3 protein. The table lists about 620,000 distinct CDR3 sequences, roughly 20% of them singletons, with roughly 3.4% in the top ten. The data were taken from a study of blood T cells in healthy people across ages. Study-wide results and limits: Leaving the PBMCs unsorted stopped any conclusive comparison of naive versus antigen-experienced cells. As naive T cell percentage varied, TCR beta diversity correlated strongly with it.

The chain couples TRBV2 to TRBJ2-2; D is unresolved. Specimen: blood. This sequence originates from a man aged 65-85 years in good health. The CDR3 region is CASSGQNANTGELFF. The CDR3 bases are TGTGCCAGCAGTGGTCAGAACGCGAACACCGGGGAGCTGTTTTTT.